The 5 T cell receptor beta chains in this list originate from one sample, sequenced in a study of T cell responses to AZD1222 COVID-19 vaccine. This table comes from immunoSEQ multiplex PCR, and its TCRdb copy is limited to in-frame clones, with some not included. The sample lists 150,000 to 200,000 clones, more than 85% seen once, with approximately 2.3% in the top ten. Source: peripheral blood, taken on day 0 of AZD1222 vaccination. These receptor sequences come from an adult in good health.

Only one count was recorded for this clone. The rearrangement links TRBV7-2 to TRBJ2-7, with D tentatively TRBD1 (6 bases). There are 15 residues in the CDR3. V dropped 5 bases and J dropped 4 bases, with 18 bases sitting between them. From germline, CDR1 is SGHTA and CDR2 FQGNSA. CDR3 in DNA: TGTGCCAGCAGCGTAACCGGGACACTCACTTACGAGCAGTACTTC. The encoded protein is CASSVTGTLTYEQYF.

V gene TRBV19 combines with J gene TRBJ1-5; maybe TRBD1 (6 bases). Germline CDR1 LNHDA, CDR2 SQIVND (reference sequence). V was cut by 1 base and J by 5 bases, with 12 bases left in between. The CDR3 covers 15 residues. The DNA of the CDR3 is TGTGCCAGTAGTATAGGACAGGTTGGGCATCAGCCCCAGCATTTT. Amino acid sequence: CASSIGQVGHQPQHF.

The V and J genes are TRBV6-2 or TRBV6-3 and TRBJ2-1; D ambiguous. Trimming removed 2 bases at V and 8 bases at J, with 10 bases between. The CDR3 has 13 amino acids. The germline CDR1 and CDR2 sequences are MNHEY and SVGEGT. CDR3 region: CASSYHPGYEQFF. For the CDR3, the DNA is TGTGCCAGCAGTTACCACCCAGGCTATGAGCAGTTCTTC.

The rearrangement joins TRBV7-8 to TRBJ1-2; no firm D call. The germline V gene has CDR1 SGHVS and CDR2 FQNEAQ. The CDR3 totals 13 residues. V shed 7 bases and J shed 3 bases, with 12 bases lying between them. DNA for the CDR3: TGTGCCAGCACCCATTTTGGAGACTATGGCTACACCTTC. Translation gives CASTHFGDYGYTF.

The genes are TRBV12-3 or TRBV12-4 and TRBJ1-4; D is possibly TRBD1 (6 bases). The CDR3 length is 13 residues. V was shortened by 7 bases and J by 8 bases, with 14 bases between the two germline ends. CDR3 region: CASTLGGSEKLFF. The CDR3 DNA follows: TGTGCCAGCACCCTAGGGGGGTCGGAAAAACTGTTTTTT.